These T cell receptor beta chains were read from a single sample in a study of cytomegalovirus exposure and HLA in healthy donors. Assay used: immunoSEQ multiplex PCR; TCRdb lists only in-frame clones, some missing. The data show 140,000 or so clones, roughly 87% seen once. What was sequenced was PBMCs. The receptors derive from a young man in good health and CMV-seropositive. Both conserved end residues are part of each CDR3. The D gene is left open where the match is weak. Only some rows state a clone size, as once, few, many or a class for expanded clones.

TRBD1	-	TRBJ2-1	TRBV7-6	TGTGCCAGCAGCGATTCCGGGACAGGGGGCTCAGTCTTC	CASSDSGTGGSVF
-	-	TRBJ1-1	TRBV27	TGTGCCAGCCTCCCAGGGGCCCTGAACACTGAAGCTTTCTTT	CASLPGALNTEAFF
TRBD2	few	TRBJ2-7	TRBV27	TGTGCCAGCAGTGCCGACTTACTTCGAGCGGGAGTTATCCACGAGCAGTACTTC	CASSADLLRAGVIHEQYF
-	-	TRBJ1-5	TRBV27	TGTGCCAGTAAGGGGGGGATTAGCAATCAGCCCCAGCATTTT	CASKGGISNQPQHF
TRBD1	-	TRBJ1-2	TRBV11-2	TGTGCCAGCAGCTCCCCCGGGACAGGGGTGGATGGCTACACCTTC	CASSSPGTGVDGYTF
-	-	TRBJ2-7	TRBV4-1	TGCGCCAGCAGCCAAGGCGACGCGGCCTACGAGCAGTACTTC	CASSQGDAAYEQYF
-	-	TRBJ1-5	TRBV7-6	TGTGCCAGCAGCTTTACAGACAATCAGCCCCAGCATTTT	CASSFTDNQPQHF
-	-	TRBJ2-7	TRBV5-1	TGCGCCAGCAGCTTGGACGGTCTTACCTACGAGCAGTACTTC	CASSLDGLTYEQYF
TRBD1	few	TRBJ1-5	TRBV27	TGTGCCAGCAGCCCTGACAGGGGGCTTGGGCAGCCCCAGCATTTT	CASSPDRGLGQPQHF
-	-	TRBJ2-5	TRBV27	TGTGCCAGTTCAAGCAGGGAACTCAAAGAGACCCAGTACTTC	CASSSRELKETQYF
-	-	TRBJ2-5	TRBV5-1	TGCGCCAGCAGCTTCCGGGCCTTGGGGGGAGAGACCCAGTACTTC	CASSFRALGGETQYF
TRBD2	-	TRBJ2-6	TRBV27	TGTGCCAGCAGTCCACCGAGACTAGCGGGCGGGTTAAGGGCCAACGTCCTGACTTTC	CASSPPRLAGGLRANVLTF
TRBD1	-	TRBJ1-6	TRBV7-9	TGTGCCAGCAGCCTCCGGGACAGGAATTCACCCCTCCACTTT	CASSLRDRNSPLHF
-	-	TRBJ1-1	TRBV30	TGTGCCTGGCATACGGGGAACACTGAAGCTTTCTTT	CAWHTGNTEAFF
-	-	TRBJ2-3	TRBV29-1	TGCAGCGTCAGGACAGGCACAGATACGCAGTATTTT	CSVRTGTDTQYF
TRBD1	-	TRBJ1-3	TRBV5-1	TGCGCCAGCAGCTTGCCCGGGACAGGGGCTGGAAACACCATATATTTT	CASSLPGTGAGNTIYF
TRBD2	once	TRBJ2-1	TRBV7-6	TGTGCCAGCAGCGTATTTATAGCGGGGGGGCAGGAGCAGTTCTTC	CASSVFIAGGQEQFF
-	-	TRBJ1-1	TRBV6-5	TGTGCCAGCATGCGGGACGGGGATGACACTGAAGCTTTCTTT	CASMRDGDDTEAFF
-	-	TRBJ2-5	TRBV6-5	TGTGCCAGCAGTCCCTGGGACTTACAAGAGACCCAGTACTTC	CASSPWDLQETQYF
-	few	TRBJ2-7	TRBV5-1	TGCGCCAGCAGCCACCCCGGACTCCCCTACGAGCAGTACTTC	CASSHPGLPYEQYF
-	-	TRBJ1-4	TRBV5-1	TGCGCCAGCAGCCCGAGCGGGGGAACTGGTGAAAAACTGTTTTTT	CASSPSGGTGEKLFF
-	-	TRBJ1-5	TRBV18	TGTGCCAGCTCACCCGGCAGGGAAGGGCAGCCCCAGCATTTT	CASSPGREGQPQHF
TRBD1	-	TRBJ2-6	TRBV5-4	TGTGCCAGCAGCCCGAGGACAGGGGGCCACCTAAGCTCTGGGGCCAACGTCCTGACTTTC	CASSPRTGGHLSSGANVLTF
-	-	TRBJ1-2	TRBV7-2	TGTGCCAGCAGTCCCCCTCGGACAGAGCATGGCTACACCTTC	CASSPPRTEHGYTF
TRBD2	-	TRBJ2-7	TRBV5-4	TGTGCCAGCAGCTTCAACGGGGGGGCTTCCCCCTACGAGCAGTACTTC	CASSFNGGASPYEQYF
-	-	TRBJ1-1	TRBV30	TGTGCCTGGACCTTACCCTGGGGACAACAATCGAACACTGAAGCTTTCTTT	CAWTLPWGQQSNTEAFF
-	once	TRBJ1-2	TRBV12-5	TGTGCTAGTGGTTTGGTACTCCCGGGCCGACGGGGTGGCTACACCTTC	CASGLVLPGRRGGYTF